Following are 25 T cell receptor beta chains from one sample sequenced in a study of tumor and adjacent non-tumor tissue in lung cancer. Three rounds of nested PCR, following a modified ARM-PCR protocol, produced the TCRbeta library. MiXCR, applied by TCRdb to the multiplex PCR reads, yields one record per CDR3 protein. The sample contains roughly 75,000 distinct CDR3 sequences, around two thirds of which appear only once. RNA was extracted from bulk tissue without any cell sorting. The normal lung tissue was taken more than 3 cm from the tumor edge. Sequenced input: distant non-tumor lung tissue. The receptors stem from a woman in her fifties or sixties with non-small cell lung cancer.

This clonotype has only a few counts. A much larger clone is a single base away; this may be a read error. The CDR3 protein is CASSLVENTEAFF. Written as DNA, the CDR3 is TGTGCCAGCAGCTTAGTAGAAAACACTGAAGCTTTCTTT. The chain combines TRBV13 with TRBJ1-1; D is unresolved. V lost 1 base and J 2 bases, leaving 5 bases between the germline ends. The CDR3 totals 13 residues. CDR1 and CDR2 from the germline V gene are PRHDT and FYEKMQ (reference sequence).

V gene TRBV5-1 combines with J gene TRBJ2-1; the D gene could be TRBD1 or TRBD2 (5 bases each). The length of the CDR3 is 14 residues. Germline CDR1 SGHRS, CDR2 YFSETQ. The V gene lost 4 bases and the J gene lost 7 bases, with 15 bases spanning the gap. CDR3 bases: TGCGCCAGCAGCCAACCGGGACCAAAGAATGAGCAGTTCTTC. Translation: CASSQPGPKNEQFF.

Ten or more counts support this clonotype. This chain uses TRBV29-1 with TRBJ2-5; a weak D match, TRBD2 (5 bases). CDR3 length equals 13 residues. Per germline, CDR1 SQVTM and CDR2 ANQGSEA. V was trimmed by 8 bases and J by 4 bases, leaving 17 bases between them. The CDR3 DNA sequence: TGCAGCCTGCGGGTAAGCGGCGGAGAGACCCAGTACTTC. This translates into CSLRVSGGETQYF. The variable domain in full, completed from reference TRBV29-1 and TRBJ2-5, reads SAVISQKPSRDICQRGTSLTIQCQVDSQVTMMFWYRQQPGQSLTLIATANQGSEATYESGFVIDKFPISRPNLTFSTLTVSNMSPEDSSIYLCSLRVSGGETQYFGPGTRLLVL.

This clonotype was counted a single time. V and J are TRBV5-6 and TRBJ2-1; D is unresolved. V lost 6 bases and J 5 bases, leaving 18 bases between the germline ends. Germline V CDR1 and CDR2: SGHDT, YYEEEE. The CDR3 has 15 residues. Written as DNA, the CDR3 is TGTGCCAGCAACCCCTCACCTTGCGGCAACAATGAGCAGTTCTTC. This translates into CASNPSPCGNNEQFF.

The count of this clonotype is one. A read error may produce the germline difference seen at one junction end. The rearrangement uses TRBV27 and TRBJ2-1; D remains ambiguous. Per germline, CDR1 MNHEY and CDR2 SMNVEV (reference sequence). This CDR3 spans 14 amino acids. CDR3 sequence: CTSSLTRVYNEQSF. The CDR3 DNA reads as TGTACCAGCAGTTTAACCCGGGTCTACAATGAGCAGTCCTTC.

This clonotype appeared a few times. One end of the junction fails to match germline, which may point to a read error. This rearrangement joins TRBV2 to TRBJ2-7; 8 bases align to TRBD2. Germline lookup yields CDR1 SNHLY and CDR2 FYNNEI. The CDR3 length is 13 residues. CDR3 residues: CASSSGRGNEQCF. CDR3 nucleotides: TGTGCCAGCAGTTCCGGGAGGGGGAACGAGCAGTGCTTC.

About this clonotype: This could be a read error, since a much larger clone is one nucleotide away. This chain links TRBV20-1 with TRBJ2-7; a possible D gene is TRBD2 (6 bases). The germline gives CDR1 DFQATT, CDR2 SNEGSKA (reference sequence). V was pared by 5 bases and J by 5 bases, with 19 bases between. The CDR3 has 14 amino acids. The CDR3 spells CSAPPGGTNHEQYF. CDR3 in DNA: TGCAGTGCTCCCCCAGGCGGGACCAACCACGAGCAGTACTTC.

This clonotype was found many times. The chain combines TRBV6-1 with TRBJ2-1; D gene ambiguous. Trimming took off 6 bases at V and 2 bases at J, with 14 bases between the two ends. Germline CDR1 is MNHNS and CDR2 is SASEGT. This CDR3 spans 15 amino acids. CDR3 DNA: TGTGCCAGCAGGCCCCGCGGTGATACCTACAATGAGCAGTTCTTC. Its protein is CASRPRGDTYNEQFF.

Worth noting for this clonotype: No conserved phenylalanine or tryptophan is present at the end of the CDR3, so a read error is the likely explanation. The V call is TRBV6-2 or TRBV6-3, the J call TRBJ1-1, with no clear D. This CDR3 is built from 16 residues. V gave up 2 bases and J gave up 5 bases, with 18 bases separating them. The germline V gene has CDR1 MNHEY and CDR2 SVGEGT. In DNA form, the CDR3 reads TGTGCCAGCAGTTACGCCCTGACTCCGAGAAGGACTGAAGCTTTCCTT. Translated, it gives CASSYALTPRRTEAFL.

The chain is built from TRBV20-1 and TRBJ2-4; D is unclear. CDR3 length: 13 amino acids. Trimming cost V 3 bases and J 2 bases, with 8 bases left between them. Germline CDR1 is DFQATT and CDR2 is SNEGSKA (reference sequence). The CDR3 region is CSASLGSKNIQYF. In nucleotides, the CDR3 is TGCAGTGCTAGTTTGGGATCCAAAAACATTCAGTACTTC.

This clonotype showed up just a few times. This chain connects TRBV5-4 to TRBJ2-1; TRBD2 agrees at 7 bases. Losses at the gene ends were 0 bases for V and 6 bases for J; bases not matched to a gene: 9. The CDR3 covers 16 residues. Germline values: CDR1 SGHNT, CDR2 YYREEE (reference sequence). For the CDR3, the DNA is TGTGCCAGCAGCTTGGAAGGGAGGGGAGTGGGCAATGAGCAGTTCTTC. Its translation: CASSLEGRGVGNEQFF.

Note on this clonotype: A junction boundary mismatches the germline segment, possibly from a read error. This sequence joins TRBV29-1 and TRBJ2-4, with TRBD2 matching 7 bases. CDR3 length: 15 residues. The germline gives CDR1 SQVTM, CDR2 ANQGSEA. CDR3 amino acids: CRVEVLAEPKKIQYF. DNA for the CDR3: TGCAGAGTTGAAGTCCTAGCGGAACCCAAAAAGATTCAGTACTTC.

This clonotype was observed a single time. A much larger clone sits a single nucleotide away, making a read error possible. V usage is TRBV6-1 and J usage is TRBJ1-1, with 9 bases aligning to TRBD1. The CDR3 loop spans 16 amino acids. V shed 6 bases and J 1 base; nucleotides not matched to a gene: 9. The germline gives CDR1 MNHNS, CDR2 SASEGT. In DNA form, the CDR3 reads TGTGCCAGCAGGACAGGGGGTGCGCCGGCGAACACTGAAGCTTTCTTT. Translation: CASRTGGAPANTEAFF.

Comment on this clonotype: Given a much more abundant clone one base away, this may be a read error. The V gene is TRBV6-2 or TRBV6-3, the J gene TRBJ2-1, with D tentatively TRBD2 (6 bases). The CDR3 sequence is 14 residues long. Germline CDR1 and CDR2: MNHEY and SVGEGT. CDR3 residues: CASRRRLGSNEQSF. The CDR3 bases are TGTGCCAGCAGACGCAGACTAGGAAGCAATGAGCAGTCCTTC.

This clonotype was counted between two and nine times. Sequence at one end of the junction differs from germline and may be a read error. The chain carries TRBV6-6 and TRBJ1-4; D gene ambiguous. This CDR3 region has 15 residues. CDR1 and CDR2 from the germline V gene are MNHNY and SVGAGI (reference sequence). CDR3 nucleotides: TGTGCCAGCAGGACCCAAGTAAGCCTGAGTGAAAAACTGTCTTTT. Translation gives CASRTQVSLSEKLSF.

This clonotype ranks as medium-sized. CDR3 DNA: TGCAGCGTTGGAATGGGACAGAAGAACACTGAAGCTTTCTTT. Translation gives CSVGMGQKNTEAFF. The chain is built from TRBV29-1 and TRBJ1-1; 7 bases fit TRBD1. From germline, CDR1 is SQVTM and CDR2 ANQGSEA. This CDR3 region has 14 residues. V dropped 4 bases and J dropped 1; count of bases not matched to a gene: 6.

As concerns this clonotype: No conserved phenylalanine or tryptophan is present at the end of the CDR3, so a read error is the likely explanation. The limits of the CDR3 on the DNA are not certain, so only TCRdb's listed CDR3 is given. CDR3 loop: CASSLELAGGSYNEQFL. V is TRBV11-2 and J is TRBJ2-1; the table names TRBD2, a call not compared with the DNA. From germline, CDR1 is SGHAT and CDR2 FQNNGV. A total of 17 residues make up the CDR3, ends included.

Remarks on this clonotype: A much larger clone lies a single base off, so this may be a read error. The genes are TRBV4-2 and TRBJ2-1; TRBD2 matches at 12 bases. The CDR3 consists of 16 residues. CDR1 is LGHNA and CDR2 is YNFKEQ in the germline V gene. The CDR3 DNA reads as TGTGCCAACAGCCAAGAGACTAGCGGGAGTATCGATGAGCAGTTCTTC. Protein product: CANSQETSGSIDEQFF.

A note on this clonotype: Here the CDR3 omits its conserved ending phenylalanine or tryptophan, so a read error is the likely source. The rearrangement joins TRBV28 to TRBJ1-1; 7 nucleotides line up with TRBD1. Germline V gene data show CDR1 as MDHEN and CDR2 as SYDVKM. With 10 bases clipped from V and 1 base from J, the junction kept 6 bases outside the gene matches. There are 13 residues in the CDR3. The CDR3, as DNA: TGTGCCAACAGGACAGGCCGGAACACTGAAGCTTTCTTA. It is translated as CANRTGRNTEAFL.

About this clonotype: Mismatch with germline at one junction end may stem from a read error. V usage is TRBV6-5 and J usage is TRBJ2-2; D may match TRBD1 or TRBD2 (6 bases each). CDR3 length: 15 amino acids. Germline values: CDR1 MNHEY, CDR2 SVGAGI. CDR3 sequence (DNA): TGTGCTAGCAGCCCGTGGGGGGCCCGCACCGGGGAGCTGTTTTTT. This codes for CASSPWGARTGELFF.

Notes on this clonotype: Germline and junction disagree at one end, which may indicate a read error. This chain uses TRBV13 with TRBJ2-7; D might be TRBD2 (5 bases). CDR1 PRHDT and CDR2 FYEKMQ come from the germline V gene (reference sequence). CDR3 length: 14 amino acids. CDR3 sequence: CPSSLRGSRYEQYF. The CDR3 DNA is TGTCCCAGTAGCTTGCGTGGGAGCAGATACGAGCAGTACTTC.

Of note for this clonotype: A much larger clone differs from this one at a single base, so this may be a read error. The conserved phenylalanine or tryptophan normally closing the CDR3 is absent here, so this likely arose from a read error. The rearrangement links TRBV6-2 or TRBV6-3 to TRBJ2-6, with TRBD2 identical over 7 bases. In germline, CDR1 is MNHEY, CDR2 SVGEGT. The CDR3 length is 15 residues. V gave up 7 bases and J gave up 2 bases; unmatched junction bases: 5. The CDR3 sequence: CASNDAGAGANVLTI. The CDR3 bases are TGTGCCAGCAACGACGCGGGGGCTGGGGCCAACGTCCTGACTATC.

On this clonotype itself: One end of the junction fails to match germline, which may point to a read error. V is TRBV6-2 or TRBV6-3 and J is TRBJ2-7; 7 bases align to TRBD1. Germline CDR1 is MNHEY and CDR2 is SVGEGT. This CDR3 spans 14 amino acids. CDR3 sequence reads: CARSYSTGSHEQYF. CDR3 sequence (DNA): TGTGCCAGAAGTTACTCGACAGGGAGTCACGAGCAGTACTTC.

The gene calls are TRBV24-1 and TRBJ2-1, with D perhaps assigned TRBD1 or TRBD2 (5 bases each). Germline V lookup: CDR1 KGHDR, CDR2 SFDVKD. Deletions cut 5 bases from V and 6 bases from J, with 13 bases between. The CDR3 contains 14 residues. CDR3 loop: CATSGNMGRNEQFF. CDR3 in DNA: TGTGCCACCAGTGGGAACATGGGACGCAATGAGCAGTTCTTC.

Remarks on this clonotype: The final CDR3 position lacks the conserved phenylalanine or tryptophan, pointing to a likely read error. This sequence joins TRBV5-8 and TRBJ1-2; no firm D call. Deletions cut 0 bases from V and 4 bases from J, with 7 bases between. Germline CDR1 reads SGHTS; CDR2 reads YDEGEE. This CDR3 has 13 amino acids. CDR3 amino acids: CASSLGPGYGYTI. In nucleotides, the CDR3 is TGTGCCAGCAGCTTGGGGCCGGGCTATGGCTACACCATC.